This T cell receptor (beta chain) stems from a study of T cell clonotyping in hematopoietic cell transplantation. Concerning this clone itself: Its antigen is unknown.

Notes on the study in general: Few recipient clonotypes overlapped donors; over 97% were de novo at given depth.

The data were produced by immunoSEQ multiplex PCR, yet TCRdb's version contains in-frame clones alone and is incomplete. The sample carries 26,000 or so clones, approximately 77% recorded once. The V gene lost 0 bases and the J gene lost 1 base, with 14 bases spanning the gap. The length of the CDR3 is 16 residues. Germline V CDR1 and CDR2: GTSNPN, SVGIG (reference sequence). Regarding time point: recipient sample about 28 days before transplant, after cytoreduction. The gene calls are TRBV30 and TRBJ2-3, with D perhaps matching TRBD1 (6 bases). This TCR derives from a man aged 35 to 55 with acute myeloid leukemia. Some clones in this sample may be carry-over from other donors' samples. The sample in question was peripheral blood mononuclear cells, obtained before stem cell transplant. CDR3 sequence: CAWSVGIGGGTDTQYF. In nucleotides, the CDR3 is TGTGCCTGGAGTGTAGGGATAGGGGGAGGCACAGATACGCAGTATTTT.